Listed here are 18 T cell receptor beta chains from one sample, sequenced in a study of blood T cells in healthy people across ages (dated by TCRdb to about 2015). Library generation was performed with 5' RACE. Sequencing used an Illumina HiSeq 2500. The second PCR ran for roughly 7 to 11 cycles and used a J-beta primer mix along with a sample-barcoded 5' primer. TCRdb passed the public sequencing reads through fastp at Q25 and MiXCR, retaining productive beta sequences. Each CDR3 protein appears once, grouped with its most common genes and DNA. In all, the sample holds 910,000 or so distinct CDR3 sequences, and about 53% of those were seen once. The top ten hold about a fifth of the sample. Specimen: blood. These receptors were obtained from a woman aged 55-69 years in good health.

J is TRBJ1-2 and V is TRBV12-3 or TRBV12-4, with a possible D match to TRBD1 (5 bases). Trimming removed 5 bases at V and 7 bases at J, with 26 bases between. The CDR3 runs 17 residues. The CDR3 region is CASSPSWEGRLLCGYTF. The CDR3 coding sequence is TGTGCCAGCAGTCCATCGTGGGAGGGACGGTTGCTCTGTGGCTACACCTTC.

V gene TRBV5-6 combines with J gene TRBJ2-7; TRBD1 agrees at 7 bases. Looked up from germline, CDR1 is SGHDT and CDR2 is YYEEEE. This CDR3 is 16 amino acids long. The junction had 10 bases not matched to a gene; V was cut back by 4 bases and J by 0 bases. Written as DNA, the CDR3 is TGTGCCAGCAGCCCCGGGACAGAAAAGAGCTCCTACGAGCAGTACTTC. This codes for CASSPGTEKSSYEQYF.

DNA for the CDR3: TGCAGTGCCACCGAGAGGGGCTTAGAGACCCAGTACTTC. This codes for CSATERGLETQYF. The chain recombines TRBV20-1 with TRBJ2-5; D is tentatively TRBD1 or TRBD2 (5 bases each). V was trimmed by 6 bases and J by 4 bases, leaving 15 bases between them. Germline V gives CDR1 DFQATT, CDR2 SNEGSKA (reference sequence). This CDR3 has 13 residues.

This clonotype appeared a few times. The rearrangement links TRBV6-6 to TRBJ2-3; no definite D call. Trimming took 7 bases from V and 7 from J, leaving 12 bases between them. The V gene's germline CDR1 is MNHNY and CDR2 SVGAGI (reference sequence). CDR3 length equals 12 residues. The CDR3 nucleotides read TGTGCCAGCACCCCCTCCTCGTATACGCAGTATTTT. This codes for CASTPSSYTQYF.

The CDR3: CARDRGTEGANVLTF. CDR3 in DNA: TGTGCCAGGGACAGGGGTACGGAAGGGGCCAACGTCCTGACTTTC. V is TRBV7-2 and J is TRBJ2-6; 9 bases are shared with TRBD1. The V gene's germline CDR1 is SGHTA and CDR2 FQGNSA. The CDR3 has 15 amino acids. V shed 9 bases and J 4 bases; nucleotides not matched to a gene: 7.

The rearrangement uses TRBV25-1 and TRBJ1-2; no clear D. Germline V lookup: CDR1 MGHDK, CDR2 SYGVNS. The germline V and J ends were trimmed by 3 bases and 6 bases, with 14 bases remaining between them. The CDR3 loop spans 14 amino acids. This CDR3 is CASSDRAAIHGYTF. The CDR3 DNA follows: TGTGCCAGCAGTGATAGGGCAGCTATCCATGGCTACACCTTC.

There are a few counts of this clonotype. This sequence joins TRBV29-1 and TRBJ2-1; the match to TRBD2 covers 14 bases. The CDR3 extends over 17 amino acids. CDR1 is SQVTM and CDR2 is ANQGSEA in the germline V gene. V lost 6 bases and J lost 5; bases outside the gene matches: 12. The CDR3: CSVLTGTSGSLHNEQFF. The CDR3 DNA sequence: TGCAGCGTCCTGACCGGGACTAGCGGGAGTCTCCACAATGAGCAGTTCTTC.

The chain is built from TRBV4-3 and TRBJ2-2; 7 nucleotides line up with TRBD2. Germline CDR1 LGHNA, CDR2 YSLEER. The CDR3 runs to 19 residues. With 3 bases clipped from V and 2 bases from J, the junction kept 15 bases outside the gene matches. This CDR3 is CASSQNVIGTTYNTGELFF. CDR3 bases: TGCGCCAGCAGCCAGAACGTTATAGGGACTACGTATAACACCGGGGAGCTGTTTTTT.

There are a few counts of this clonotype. CDR3 in DNA: TGTGCCAGCGCCGGGACAACCTTCTGCACAGATACGCAGTATTTT. Protein: CASAGTTFCTDTQYF. This chain links TRBV6-1 with TRBJ2-3, with D possibly being TRBD1 (6 bases). Deletions cut 8 bases from V and 1 base from J, with 16 bases between. The V gene's germline CDR1 is MNHNS and CDR2 SASEGT. The CDR3 extends over 15 amino acids.

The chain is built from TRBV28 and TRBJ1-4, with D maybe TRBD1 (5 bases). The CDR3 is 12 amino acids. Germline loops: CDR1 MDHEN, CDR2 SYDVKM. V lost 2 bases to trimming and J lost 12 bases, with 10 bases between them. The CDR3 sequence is CASSLMGRELFF. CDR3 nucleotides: TGTGCCAGCAGTTTAATGGGCAGGGAACTGTTTTTT. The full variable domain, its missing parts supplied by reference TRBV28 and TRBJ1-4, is DVKVTQSSRYLVKRTGEKVFLECVQDMDHENMFWYRQDPGLGLRLIYFSYDVKMKEKGDIPEGYSVSREKKERFSLILESASTNQTSMYLCASSLMGRELFFGSGTQLSVL.

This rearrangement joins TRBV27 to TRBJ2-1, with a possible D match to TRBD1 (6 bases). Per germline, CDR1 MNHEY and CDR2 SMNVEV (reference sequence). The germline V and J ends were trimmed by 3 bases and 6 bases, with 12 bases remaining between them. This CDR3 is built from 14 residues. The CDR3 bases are TGTGCCAGCAGTTTCCTTCTCAGGGGCAATGAGCAGTTCTTC. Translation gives CASSFLLRGNEQFF.

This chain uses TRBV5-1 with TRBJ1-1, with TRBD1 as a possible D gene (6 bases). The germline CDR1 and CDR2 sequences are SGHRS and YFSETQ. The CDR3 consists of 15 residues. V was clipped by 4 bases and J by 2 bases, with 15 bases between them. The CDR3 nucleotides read TGCGCCAGCAGCCCAACGACAGGCTTTAACACTGAAGCTTTCTTT. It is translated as CASSPTTGFNTEAFF.

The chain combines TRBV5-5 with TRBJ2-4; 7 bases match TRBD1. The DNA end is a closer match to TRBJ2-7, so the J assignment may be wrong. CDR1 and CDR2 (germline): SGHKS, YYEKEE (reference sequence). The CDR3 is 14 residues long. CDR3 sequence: CASSLLTGANEQYF. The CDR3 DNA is TGTGCCAGCAGTTTATTAACAGGGGCCAACGAGCAGTACTTC.

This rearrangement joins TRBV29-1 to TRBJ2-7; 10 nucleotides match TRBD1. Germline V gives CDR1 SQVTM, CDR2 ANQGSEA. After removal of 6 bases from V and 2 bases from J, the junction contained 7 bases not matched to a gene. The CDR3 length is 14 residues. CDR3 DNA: TGCAGCGTCATACCGGGACAGGGGACCTACGAGCAGTACTTC. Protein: CSVIPGQGTYEQYF.

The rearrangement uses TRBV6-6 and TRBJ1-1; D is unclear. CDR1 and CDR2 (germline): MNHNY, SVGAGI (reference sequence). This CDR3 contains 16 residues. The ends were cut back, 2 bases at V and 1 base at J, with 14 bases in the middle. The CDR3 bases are TGTGCCAGCAGTTACCCGCGGGATCGGAGGAACACTGAAGCTTTCTTT. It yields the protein CASSYPRDRRNTEAFF.

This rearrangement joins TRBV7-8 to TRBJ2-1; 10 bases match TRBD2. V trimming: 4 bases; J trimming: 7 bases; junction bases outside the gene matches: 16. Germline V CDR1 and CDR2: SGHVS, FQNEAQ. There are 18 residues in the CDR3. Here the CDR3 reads CASSSRDRAGGRYNEQFF. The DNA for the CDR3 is TGTGCCAGCAGCTCTAGAGACCGAGCGGGAGGGCGATATAATGAGCAGTTCTTC.

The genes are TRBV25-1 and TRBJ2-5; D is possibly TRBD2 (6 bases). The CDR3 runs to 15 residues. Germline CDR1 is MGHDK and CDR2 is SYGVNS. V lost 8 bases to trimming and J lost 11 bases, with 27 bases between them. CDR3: CASAVGGSGNNEQYF. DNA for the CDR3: TGTGCCAGCGCAGTGGGGGGTAGTGGCAACAATGAGCAGTACTTC.

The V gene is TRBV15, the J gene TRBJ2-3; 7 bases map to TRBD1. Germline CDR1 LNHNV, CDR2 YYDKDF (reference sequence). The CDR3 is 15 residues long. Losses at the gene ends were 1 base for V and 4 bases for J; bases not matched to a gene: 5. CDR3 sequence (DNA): TGTGCCACCAGCAGAGGACAGGGAAGTGCAGATACGCAGTATTTT. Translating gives CATSRGQGSADTQYF.